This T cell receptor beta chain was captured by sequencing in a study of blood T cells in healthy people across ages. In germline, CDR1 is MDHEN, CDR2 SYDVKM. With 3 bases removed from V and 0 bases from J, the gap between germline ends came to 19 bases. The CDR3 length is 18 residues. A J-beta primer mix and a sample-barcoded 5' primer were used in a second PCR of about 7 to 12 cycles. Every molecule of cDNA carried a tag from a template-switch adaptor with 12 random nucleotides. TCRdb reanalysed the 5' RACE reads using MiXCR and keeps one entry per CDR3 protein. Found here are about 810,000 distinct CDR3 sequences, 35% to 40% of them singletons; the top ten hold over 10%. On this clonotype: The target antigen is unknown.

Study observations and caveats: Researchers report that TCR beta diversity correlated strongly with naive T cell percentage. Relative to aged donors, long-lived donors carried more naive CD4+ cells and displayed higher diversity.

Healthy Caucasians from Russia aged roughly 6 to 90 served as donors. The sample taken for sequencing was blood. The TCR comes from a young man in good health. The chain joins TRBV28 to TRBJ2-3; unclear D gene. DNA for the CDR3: TGTGCCAGCAGTTTTAACCCCACTGATGGCACTAGCACAGATACGCAGTATTTT. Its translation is CASSFNPTDGTSTDTQYF.